This T cell receptor (beta chain) was identified during a study of cytomegalovirus exposure and HLA in healthy donors. Study results and caveats: One later analysis reportedly identified an Asian-associated ancestry cluster that showed fewer N-insertions than the roughly 670-donor mean.

This clone was observed once. The target antigen is unknown. Per the germline V gene, CDR1 is SGHAT and CDR2 is FQNNGV. The V end was cut by 1 base, the J end by 9 bases, with 22 bases between. The CDR3 covers 17 residues. In the PCR, 60 Vbeta and 13 Jbeta primers were used. This table comes from immunoSEQ multiplex PCR, and its TCRdb copy is limited to in-frame clones, with some not included. The sample has approximately 110,000 clones, approximately 80% seen once. The chain uses TRBV11-2 and TRBJ2-1; a weak D match, TRBD2 (6 bases). The TCR originated in a human donor in good health. Sequenced material: PBMCs. The CDR3 loop reads CASSLGPGLSQGSEQFF. The CDR3 DNA follows: TGTGCCAGCAGCTTAGGTCCGGGACTCTCCCAAGGGAGTGAGCAGTTCTTC.